This T cell receptor (beta chain) was observed in a study of T-cell memory formation after mild COVID-19 (dated by TCRdb to the early 2020s). General notes on the study: TCR sequence clusters from the two donors were found to be largely donor specific. Longitudinal TCRalpha and TCRbeta repertoire sequencing tracked T-cell clones expanding and contracting after mild COVID-19 in a couple of donors. Two young, previously healthy adult volunteers, one female and one male, were included in the cohort.

The count of this clonotype is one. No cognate antigen has been identified for it. With a much larger clone just one base away, this may be a read error. Ficoll-Paque density gradient centrifugation was the method used to isolate PBMCs. CDR1 and CDR2, per the germline V gene, are MGHRA and YSYEKL. The CDR3 goes from the cysteine to the phenylalanine over 14 residues. Kept here is only the CDR3 DNA, which spans 42 bases and is read in frame from base 1. The sample was run on an Illumina NovaSeq 6000. cDNA libraries for TCRalpha and TCRbeta were prepared by 5'RACE using constant-segment primers, with sample barcodes and unique molecular identifiers added. RNA was extracted from every sample with Trizol reagent. Libraries were amplified in two PCR steps, with a second sample barcode and Illumina TruSeq adapters added in the second step. Libraries were sequenced on an Illumina NovaSeq with 2 x 150 bp paired-end reads. The study's processing was this. Demultiplexing of reads and collapsing into UMI-guided consensus sequences were performed with migec v1.2.7. Using mixcr v2.1.11, the UMI consensuses were aligned to TRA and TRB V and J templates and assembled into clonotypes. Expanded or contracted clonotypes were those called significant by both edgeR and NoisET, with noise models trained on biological replicates. For edgeR calls, the thresholds were a false discovery rate-adjusted p below 0.01 and a log2 fold-change of 1. As an exploratory analysis of dynamics, max-normalized trajectories of the 1000 most abundant clonotypes were examined with PCA combined with hierarchical clustering. Separately sequenced CD4+ and CD8+ repertoires were used to assign the CD4 or CD8 phenotype of responding clones. Using fastp trimming at Q25 and MiXCR clonotype assembly, TCRdb reanalyzed the public sequencing data and kept in-frame beta chains. Each entry is one CDR3 protein sequence, shown with its most common DNA and genes. TCRdb's processing, not the authors', yielded these V and J calls. The sample table lists 350,000 to 450,000 distinct CDR3 sequences, approximately 15% of them with a count of one. Under 25% of the sample belongs to the ten largest clones.

The research as a whole found: From day 15 to 85, contracting clones showed balanced CD4/CD8 phenotypes, whereas a second wave of clones that expanded from day 15 to 37 leaned towards CD4+. Contracting CD4+ clones appeared mostly in the CM and EM memory subsets, whereas CD8+ clones were enriched in EMRA. Only a couple of mild cases were covered in the study, and larger cohorts including severe cases with pre-infection samples were considered necessary. Some responding clones were found in pre-infection memory, which suggests that pre-existing cross-reactive memory T cells took part in the SARS-CoV-2 response. SARS-CoV-2 specificity was not confirmed for the second-wave clones peaking on day 37.

The TCR was taken from a man between 18 and 35 years old who had mild COVID-19 (a few samples of this study predate the infection). The sample titles of this study are shuffled in the database, so cell type and time point are left out; the donor was told from shared clones. The chain is assembled from TRBV4-1 and TRBJ1-5; the central 8 bases match TRBD1. Sequenced sample: PBMCs or a T cell subset sorted from them (not recorded which). The nucleotides are TGCGCCAGCGGCCAAGCCAGGGGGCTTCAGCCCCAGCATTTT. This encodes CASGQARGLQPQHF.